This T cell receptor (beta chain) comes out of a study of cytomegalovirus exposure and HLA in healthy donors. Study results and caveats: According to a subsequent analysis, TCR clusters from the first cohort were inclined to appear together in the 110 or so validation repertoires. Rare sequences made up most TCRs, while some public TCRs were found in many donors. Some 150 TCR beta chains were listed as cytomegalovirus-associated.

Profiling relied on immunoSEQ multiplex PCR, and the TCRdb table lists in-frame clones only, not all of them. The data contain a few hundred thousand clones, 86% of them singletons. About this clone: Its antigen is as yet unknown.

The CDR3 sequence is 18 residues long. Trimming removed 5 bases from V and 0 bases from J; junction bases left unmatched: 8. Germline V lookup: CDR1 SGHVS, CDR2 FNYEAQ. The sequencing sample was made of PBMCs. This chain joins TRBV7-6 and TRBJ2-1; 12 bases fit TRBD1. The origin of this receptor is a woman between 18 and 29 years old in good health and CMV-seronegative. The CDR3 protein is CASSPGTGGMGSYNEQFF. The CDR3 DNA is TGTGCCAGCAGCCCCGGGACAGGGGGCATGGGCTCCTACAATGAGCAGTTCTTC.